This TCR beta chain was identified during a study of blood T cell repertoires in COVID-19. For the study at large: PBMCs, B-cell-depleted T cells, or T cells provided the cDNA or gDNA that made up the material.

The method was immunoSEQ multiplex PCR; TCRdb's version includes in-frame clones alone and lacks a portion of them. The sample shows around 340,000 clones, around 85% of them seen only once. V shed 2 bases and J shed 2 bases, with 8 bases lying between them. This CDR3 comprises 14 residues. Germline V lookup: CDR1 SGHKS, CDR2 YYEKEE (reference sequence). A few counts support this clone. The chain is built from TRBV5-5 and TRBJ1-5; D unresolved. This receptor was taken from a woman in her thirties or forties with acute COVID-19. Material: PBMCs or T cells enriched from blood (not recorded which). CDR3 loop: CASSFSDGNQPQHF. The CDR3 DNA is TGTGCCAGCAGCTTCAGCGATGGCAATCAGCCCCAGCATTTT.